This T cell receptor beta chain was observed in a study of OX40 agonist ivuxolimab in advanced cancers. On the study more broadly: A diagnosis of hepatocellular carcinoma, melanoma, renal cell or head and neck cancer was present in dose-escalation patients. General study results and limits: Not determined was the antigen specificity of the expanded peripheral T cells. Relatively little clonal expansion, among the lowest observed, appeared in partial responders at 0.1-3.0 mg/kg.

As for this clone: What it binds is not known.

Repertoires were generated with immunoSEQ multiplex PCR, while TCRdb's copy carries only in-frame clones and drops some. In the table there are about 80,000 clones, about 93% of which are singletons. Trimming stripped 0 bases from V and 4 bases from J, with 18 bases between. This CDR3 spans 18 amino acids. Germline CDR1 and CDR2: MGHRA and YSYEKL. The J gene is TRBJ2-2, the V gene TRBV4-1; the D call may be TRBD1 or TRBD2 (5 bases each). The clonotype originates from an adult with an advanced solid tumor such as melanoma, head and neck, liver or kidney cancer. The sequenced sample was CD4+ or CD8+ T cells sorted from blood, obtained in a trial of the OX40 agonist ivuxolimab. For the CDR3, the DNA is TGCGCCAGCAGCCAAGATCGTGAGGGTCTGGGGCGCACCGGGGAGCTGTTTTTT. It yields the protein CASSQDREGLGRTGELFF.